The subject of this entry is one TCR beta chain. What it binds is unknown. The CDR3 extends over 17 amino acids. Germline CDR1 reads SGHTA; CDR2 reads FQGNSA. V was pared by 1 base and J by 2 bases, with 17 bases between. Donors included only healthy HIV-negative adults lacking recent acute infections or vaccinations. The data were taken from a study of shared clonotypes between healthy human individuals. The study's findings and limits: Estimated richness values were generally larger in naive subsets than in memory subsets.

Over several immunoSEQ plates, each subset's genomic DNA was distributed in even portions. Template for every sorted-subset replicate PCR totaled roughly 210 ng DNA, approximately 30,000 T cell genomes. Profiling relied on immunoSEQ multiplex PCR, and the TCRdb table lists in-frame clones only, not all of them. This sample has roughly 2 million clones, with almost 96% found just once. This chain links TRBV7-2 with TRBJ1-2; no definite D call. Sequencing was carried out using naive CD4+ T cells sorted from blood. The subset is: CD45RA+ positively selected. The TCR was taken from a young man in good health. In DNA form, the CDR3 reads TGTGCCAGCAGCTTAGATAGGGTGGCAGCAGTGAACTATGGCTACACCTTC. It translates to CASSLDRVAAVNYGYTF.